The T cell receptor (beta chain) under discussion was sequenced for a study of T cell clones after liver transplantation. Clones were read by immunoSEQ multiplex PCR, and TCRdb kept only the in-frame ones, dropping some. This table holds some 110,000 clones, around 83% found once. The germline CDR1 and CDR2 sequences are SEHNR and FQNEAQ (reference sequence). The CDR3 spans 14 residues. V lost 6 bases to trimming and J lost 2 bases, with 13 bases between them. The material sequenced was CD4+ T cells from blood, taken before liver transplant. This TCR was recovered from a human donor who received a liver transplant. The V call is TRBV7-9, the J call TRBJ1-2, with D maybe TRBD1 (5 bases). CDR3 bases: TGTGCCAGCAGTCTTCAGGGACTAAACTATGGCTACACCTTC. Encoded protein: CASSLQGLNYGYTF.